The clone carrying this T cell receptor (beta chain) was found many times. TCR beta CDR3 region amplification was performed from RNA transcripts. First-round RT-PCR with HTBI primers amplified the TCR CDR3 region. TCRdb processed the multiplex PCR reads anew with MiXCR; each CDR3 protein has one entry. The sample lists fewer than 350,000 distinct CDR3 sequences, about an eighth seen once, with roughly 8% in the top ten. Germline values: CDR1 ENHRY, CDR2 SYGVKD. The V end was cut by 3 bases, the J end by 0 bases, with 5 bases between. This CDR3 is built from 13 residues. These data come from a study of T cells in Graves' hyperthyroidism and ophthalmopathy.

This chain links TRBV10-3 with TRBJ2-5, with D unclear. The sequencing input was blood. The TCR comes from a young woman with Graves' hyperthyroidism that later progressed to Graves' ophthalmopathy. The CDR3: CAISDDHQETQYF. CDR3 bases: TGTGCCATCAGTGACGACCACCAAGAGACCCAGTACTTC.